This is a list of T cell receptor beta chains from one sample in a study of response to subunit inactivated influenza vaccine. TCRdb used MiXCR to reprocess the RT-PCR reads, holding one entry per CDR3 protein. The table records 800,000 to 1,000,000 distinct CDR3 sequences, less than 25% of them present only once. Sequencing used PBMCs from blood, obtained roughly 5 days after vaccination. Receptors originate from a man aged 45-65 years who received an inactivated influenza vaccine. Each CDR3 is given with its conserved first and last residue. The order of the fields is V gene, J gene, D gene, clone size, CDR3 protein, CDR3 DNA. A D gene is named only where the DNA matches it firmly. Size tells how often a clone was seen (once, few, many) or the class of an expanded clone, and some rows leave it out.

V gene: TRBV15; J gene: TRBJ2-7; D gene: NA; clone size: few; CDR3 protein: CATSRDPGRAYEQYF; CDR3 DNA: TGTGCCACCAGCAGAGATCCCGGGAGAGCATACGAGCAGTACTTC
V gene: TRBV12-3/TRBV12-4; J gene: TRBJ2-1; D gene: TRBD2; clone size: NA; CDR3 protein: CASSLATSGGNEQFF; CDR3 DNA: TGTGCCAGCAGTTTAGCCACTAGCGGGGGCAATGAGCAGTTCTTC
V gene: TRBV20-1; J gene: TRBJ2-7; D gene: NA; clone size: few; CDR3 protein: CSAAHASSYEQYF; CDR3 DNA: TGCAGTGCTGCTCACGCCAGCTCCTACGAGCAGTACTTC
V gene: TRBV20-1; J gene: TRBJ2-1; D gene: NA; clone size: once; CDR3 protein: CSALNPGPFLYNEQFF; CDR3 DNA: TGCAGTGCTTTAAACCCGGGACCCTTCCTCTACAATGAGCAGTTCTTC
V gene: TRBV28; J gene: TRBJ2-7; D gene: NA; clone size: NA; CDR3 protein: CASSLWAPGQGSYEQYF; CDR3 DNA: TGTGCCAGCAGTTTATGGGCCCCGGGGCAGGGCTCCTACGAGCAGTACTTC
V gene: TRBV5-1; J gene: TRBJ2-2; D gene: NA; clone size: NA; CDR3 protein: CASSLGLASGPNTGELFF; CDR3 DNA: TGCGCCAGCAGCTTGGGGCTAGCCTCCGGTCCGAACACCGGGGAGCTGTTTTTT
V gene: TRBV12-3/TRBV12-4; J gene: TRBJ2-1; D gene: NA; clone size: NA; CDR3 protein: CASSQSVGLRGNEQFF; CDR3 DNA: TGTGCCAGCAGTCAAAGCGTGGGGCTTCGGGGGAATGAGCAGTTCTTC
V gene: TRBV20-1; J gene: TRBJ2-7; D gene: TRBD2; clone size: NA; CDR3 protein: CSARRGRGLEQYF; CDR3 DNA: TGCAGTGCTAGACGAGGGAGGGGCCTCGAGCAGTACTTC
V gene: TRBV19; J gene: TRBJ2-7; D gene: NA; clone size: NA; CDR3 protein: CASSIGGSYEQYF; CDR3 DNA: TGTGCCAGTAGTATAGGTGGCTCCTACGAGCAGTACTTC
V gene: TRBV20-1; J gene: TRBJ1-5; D gene: NA; clone size: once; CDR3 protein: CSAAQGNQPQHF; CDR3 DNA: TGCAGTGCTGCACAGGGAAATCAGCCCCAGCATTTT
V gene: TRBV7-2; J gene: TRBJ1-1; D gene: TRBD1; clone size: few; CDR3 protein: CATSKTGRSEAFF; CDR3 DNA: TGTGCCACCTCAAAGACAGGGAGGTCTGAAGCTTTCTTT
V gene: TRBV7-8; J gene: TRBJ1-1; D gene: NA; clone size: NA; CDR3 protein: CASSLTVRQYTEAFF; CDR3 DNA: TGTGCCAGCAGCTTAACCGTTCGACAGTATACTGAAGCTTTCTTT
V gene: TRBV27; J gene: TRBJ1-1; D gene: NA; clone size: few; CDR3 protein: CASRTRTENTEAFF; CDR3 DNA: TGTGCCAGCAGAACTAGGACGGAGAACACTGAAGCTTTCTTT
V gene: TRBV10-3; J gene: TRBJ1-6; D gene: NA; clone size: few; CDR3 protein: CAIREGDVSSYNSPLHF; CDR3 DNA: TGTGCCATCAGAGAGGGGGACGTTAGCTCCTATAATTCACCCCTCCACTTT
V gene: TRBV29-1; J gene: TRBJ2-7; D gene: TRBD1; clone size: few; CDR3 protein: CSVEQWDRGHEQYF; CDR3 DNA: TGCAGCGTTGAACAGTGGGACAGGGGCCACGAGCAGTACTTC
V gene: TRBV10-3; J gene: TRBJ1-5; D gene: NA; clone size: NA; CDR3 protein: CATAPGAQPQHF; CDR3 DNA: TGTGCCACCGCCCCGGGGGCTCAGCCCCAGCATTTT
V gene: TRBV20-1; J gene: TRBJ2-3; D gene: TRBD2; clone size: NA; CDR3 protein: CSARDELAGGGNTDTQYF; CDR3 DNA: TGCAGTGCTAGAGATGAGCTAGCGGGTGGGGGGAACACAGATACGCAGTATTTT
V gene: TRBV4-3; J gene: TRBJ2-7; D gene: NA; clone size: few; CDR3 protein: CASSQYTGSEQYF; CDR3 DNA: TGCGCCAGCAGCCAATACACAGGGAGCGAGCAGTACTTC
V gene: TRBV6-1; J gene: TRBJ2-3; D gene: NA; clone size: NA; CDR3 protein: CASEAPAGDTQYF; CDR3 DNA: TGTGCCAGCGAGGCTCCGGCCGGGGATACGCAGTATTTT
V gene: TRBV5-6; J gene: TRBJ1-2; D gene: NA; clone size: NA; CDR3 protein: CASSQMSRRSYGYTF; CDR3 DNA: TGTGCCAGCAGCCAAATGTCTCGGCGGAGCTATGGCTACACCTTC
V gene: TRBV25-1; J gene: TRBJ2-1; D gene: NA; clone size: many; CDR3 protein: CASSAGYNEQFF; CDR3 DNA: TGTGCCAGCAGTGCGGGTTACAATGAGCAGTTCTTC
V gene: TRBV15; J gene: TRBJ2-7; D gene: TRBD1; clone size: NA; CDR3 protein: CATSRSSGGLYEQYF; CDR3 DNA: TGTGCCACCAGCAGATCATCAGGGGGATTGTACGAGCAGTACTTC
V gene: TRBV6-6; J gene: TRBJ2-7; D gene: NA; clone size: NA; CDR3 protein: CASRFGTSYEQYF; CDR3 DNA: TGTGCCAGCAGGTTCGGGACCTCCTACGAGCAGTACTTC
V gene: TRBV5-6; J gene: TRBJ2-5; D gene: NA; clone size: many; CDR3 protein: CASGLRGRETQYF; CDR3 DNA: TGTGCCAGCGGACTCCGGGGTAGGGAGACCCAGTACTTC
V gene: TRBV7-2; J gene: TRBJ2-3; D gene: NA; clone size: NA; CDR3 protein: CASSLRANLDNTQYF; CDR3 DNA: TGTGCCAGCAGCTTAAGGGCGAACCTCGATAATACGCAGTATTTT
V gene: TRBV6-5; J gene: TRBJ2-3; D gene: NA; clone size: few; CDR3 protein: CASSYYDTQYF; CDR3 DNA: TGTGCCAGCAGTTACTACGATACGCAGTATTTT
V gene: TRBV7-9; J gene: TRBJ2-2; D gene: NA; clone size: NA; CDR3 protein: CASDGLAGELFF; CDR3 DNA: TGTGCCAGCGACGGGCTTGCCGGGGAGCTGTTTTTT
V gene: TRBV7-8; J gene: TRBJ2-7; D gene: NA; clone size: NA; CDR3 protein: CASTRGGVLYEQYF; CDR3 DNA: TGTGCCAGCACCCGAGGGGGGGTTCTTTACGAGCAGTACTTC
V gene: TRBV9; J gene: TRBJ2-3; D gene: TRBD2; clone size: few; CDR3 protein: CASSGRTSDTDTQYF; CDR3 DNA: TGTGCCAGCAGCGGAAGGACTAGCGACACAGATACGCAGTATTTT
V gene: TRBV3-1; J gene: TRBJ1-1; D gene: TRBD1; clone size: few; CDR3 protein: CASSQDSGGNTEAFF; CDR3 DNA: TGTGCCAGCAGCCAAGATTCAGGGGGGAACACTGAAGCTTTCTTT
V gene: TRBV4-3; J gene: TRBJ2-5; D gene: NA; clone size: few; CDR3 protein: CASSHPGQQETQYF; CDR3 DNA: TGCGCCAGCAGCCATCCAGGGCAACAAGAGACCCAGTACTTC
V gene: TRBV20-1; J gene: TRBJ1-5; D gene: TRBD1; clone size: NA; CDR3 protein: CSAGGRTGVRNQSQHF; CDR3 DNA: TGCAGTGCTGGGGGGAGGACAGGGGTCCGCAATCAGTCCCAGCATTTT
V gene: TRBV6-5; J gene: TRBJ2-3; D gene: TRBD2; clone size: NA; CDR3 protein: CASSYSIPSGSTDTQYF; CDR3 DNA: TGTGCCAGCAGTTACTCGATCCCTAGCGGAAGCACAGATACGCAGTATTTT
V gene: TRBV6-6; J gene: TRBJ2-1; D gene: TRBD2; clone size: few; CDR3 protein: CASGLAGVGEQFF; CDR3 DNA: TGTGCCAGCGGACTAGCGGGAGTAGGCGAGCAGTTCTTC
V gene: TRBV12-3/TRBV12-4; J gene: TRBJ1-1; D gene: NA; clone size: few; CDR3 protein: CASSRRPSTGTEAFF; CDR3 DNA: TGTGCCAGCAGTCGCAGGCCATCGACAGGAACTGAAGCTTTCTTT
V gene: TRBV5-1; J gene: TRBJ1-1; D gene: TRBD1; clone size: NA; CDR3 protein: CASSAGQPNTEAFF; CDR3 DNA: TGCGCCAGCAGCGCGGGACAGCCGAACACTGAAGCTTTCTTT
V gene: TRBV14; J gene: TRBJ1-1; D gene: TRBD1; clone size: NA; CDR3 protein: CASSQFSLRDRGVNTEAFF; CDR3 DNA: TGTGCCAGCAGCCAATTTTCCCTCCGGGACAGGGGAGTGAACACTGAAGCTTTCTTT
V gene: TRBV11-2; J gene: TRBJ2-5; D gene: TRBD1; clone size: NA; CDR3 protein: CASSLLGTVQQTQYF; CDR3 DNA: TGTGCCAGCAGCTTACTTGGGACAGTTCAGCAGACCCAGTACTTC
V gene: TRBV14; J gene: TRBJ2-6; D gene: TRBD1; clone size: few; CDR3 protein: CASSHGQGVTGANVLTF; CDR3 DNA: TGTGCCAGCAGCCACGGACAGGGGGTTACTGGGGCCAACGTCCTGACTTTC
V gene: TRBV12-5; J gene: TRBJ2-1; D gene: NA; clone size: NA; CDR3 protein: CASGLGGDYNEQFF; CDR3 DNA: TGTGCTAGTGGTTTGGGGGGGGACTACAATGAGCAGTTCTTC
V gene: TRBV6-5; J gene: TRBJ1-1; D gene: NA; clone size: few; CDR3 protein: CASTFLGSNTEAFF; CDR3 DNA: TGTGCCAGCACTTTCTTAGGTTCGAACACTGAAGCTTTCTTT
V gene: TRBV7-9; J gene: TRBJ2-1; D gene: TRBD2; clone size: NA; CDR3 protein: CATEDLAGGVNEQFF; CDR3 DNA: TGTGCTACAGAGGACTTAGCGGGAGGTGTCAATGAGCAGTTCTTC
V gene: TRBV4-1; J gene: TRBJ1-3; D gene: NA; clone size: many; CDR3 protein: CASSHPLSSGNTIYF; CDR3 DNA: TGCGCCAGCAGCCACCCTCTCAGCTCTGGAAACACCATATATTTT